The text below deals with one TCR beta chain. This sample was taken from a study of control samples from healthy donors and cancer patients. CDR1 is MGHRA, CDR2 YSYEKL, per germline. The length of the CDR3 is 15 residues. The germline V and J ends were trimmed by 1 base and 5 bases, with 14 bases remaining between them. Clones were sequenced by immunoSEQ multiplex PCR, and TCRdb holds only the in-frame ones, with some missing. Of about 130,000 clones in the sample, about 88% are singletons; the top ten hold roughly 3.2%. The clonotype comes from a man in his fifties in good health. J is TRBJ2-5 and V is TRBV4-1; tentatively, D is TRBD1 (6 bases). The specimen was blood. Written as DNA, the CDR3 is TGCGCCAGCAGCCAAGCGGTCAGAAGGGGGGAGACCCAGTACTTC. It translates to CASSQAVRRGETQYF.